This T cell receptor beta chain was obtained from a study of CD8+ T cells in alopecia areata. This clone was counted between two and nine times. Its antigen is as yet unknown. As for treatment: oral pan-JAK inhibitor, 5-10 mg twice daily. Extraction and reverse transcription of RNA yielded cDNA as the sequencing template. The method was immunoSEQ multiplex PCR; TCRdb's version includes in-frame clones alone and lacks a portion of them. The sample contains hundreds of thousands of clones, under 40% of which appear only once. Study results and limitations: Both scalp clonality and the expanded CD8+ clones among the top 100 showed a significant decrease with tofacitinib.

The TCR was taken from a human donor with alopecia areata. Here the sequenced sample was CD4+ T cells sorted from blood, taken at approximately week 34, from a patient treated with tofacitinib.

CDR3 nucleotide sequence: TGTGCCAGCAGAGATCGGGACAGGGGGTACCAAGAGACCCAGTACTTC. It yields the protein CASRDRDRGYQETQYF. This rearrangement joins TRBV2 to TRBJ2-5, with TRBD1 identical over 11 bases. The trim removed 6 bases at V and 0 bases at J, leaving 6 bases unmatched. Germline lookup yields CDR1 SNHLY and CDR2 FYNNEI. The length of the CDR3 is 16 residues.